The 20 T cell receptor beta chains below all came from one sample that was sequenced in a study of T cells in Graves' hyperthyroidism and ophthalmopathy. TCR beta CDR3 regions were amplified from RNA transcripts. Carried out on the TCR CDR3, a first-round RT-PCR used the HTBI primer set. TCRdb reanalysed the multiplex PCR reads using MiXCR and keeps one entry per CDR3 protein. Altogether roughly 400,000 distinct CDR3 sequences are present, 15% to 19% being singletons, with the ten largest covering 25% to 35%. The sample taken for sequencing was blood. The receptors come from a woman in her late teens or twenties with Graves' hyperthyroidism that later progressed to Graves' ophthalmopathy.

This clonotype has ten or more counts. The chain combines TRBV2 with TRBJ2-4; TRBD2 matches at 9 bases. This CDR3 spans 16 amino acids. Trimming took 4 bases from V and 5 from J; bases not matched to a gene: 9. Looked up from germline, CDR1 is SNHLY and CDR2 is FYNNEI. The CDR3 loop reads CASSGASGNAQNIQYF. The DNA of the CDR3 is TGTGCCAGCAGTGGGGCTAGCGGGAATGCCCAAAACATTCAGTACTTC.

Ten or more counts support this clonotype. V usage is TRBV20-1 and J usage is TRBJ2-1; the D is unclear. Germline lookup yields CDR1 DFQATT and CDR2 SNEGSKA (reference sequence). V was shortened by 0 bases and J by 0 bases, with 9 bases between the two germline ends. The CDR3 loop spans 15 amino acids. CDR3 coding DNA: TGCAGTGCTAGAGAGATGGTGAGCTCCTACAATGAGCAGTTCTTC. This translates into CSAREMVSSYNEQFF.

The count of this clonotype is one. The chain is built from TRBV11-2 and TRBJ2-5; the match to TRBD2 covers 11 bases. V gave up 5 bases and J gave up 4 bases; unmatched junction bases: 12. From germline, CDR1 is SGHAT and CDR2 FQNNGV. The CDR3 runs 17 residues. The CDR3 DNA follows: TGTGCCAGCAGCCAACTAGCGGGAGAGTTTCCGGGAGAGACCCAGTACTTC. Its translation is CASSQLAGEFPGETQYF.

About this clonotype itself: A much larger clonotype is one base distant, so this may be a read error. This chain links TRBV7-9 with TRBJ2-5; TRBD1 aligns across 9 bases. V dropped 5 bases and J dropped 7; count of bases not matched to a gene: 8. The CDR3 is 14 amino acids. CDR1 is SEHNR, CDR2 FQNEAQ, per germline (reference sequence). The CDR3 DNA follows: TGTGCCAGCAGCCCCGGACAGGGGATAGGGACCCAGTACTTC. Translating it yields CASSPGQGIGTQYF.

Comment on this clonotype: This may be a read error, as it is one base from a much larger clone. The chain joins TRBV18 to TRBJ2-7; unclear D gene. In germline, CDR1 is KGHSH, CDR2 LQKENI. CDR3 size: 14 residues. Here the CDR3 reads CASSPPAPSYERYF. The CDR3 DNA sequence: TGTGCCAGCTCACCACCGGCACCCTCCTACGAGCGGTACTTC.

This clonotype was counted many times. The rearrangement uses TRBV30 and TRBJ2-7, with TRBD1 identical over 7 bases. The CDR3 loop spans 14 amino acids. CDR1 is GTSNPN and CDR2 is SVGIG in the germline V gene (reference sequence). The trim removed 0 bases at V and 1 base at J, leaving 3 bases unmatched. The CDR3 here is CAWSVRGKSYEQYF. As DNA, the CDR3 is TGTGCCTGGAGTGTCAGGGGGAAGTCCTACGAGCAGTACTTC.

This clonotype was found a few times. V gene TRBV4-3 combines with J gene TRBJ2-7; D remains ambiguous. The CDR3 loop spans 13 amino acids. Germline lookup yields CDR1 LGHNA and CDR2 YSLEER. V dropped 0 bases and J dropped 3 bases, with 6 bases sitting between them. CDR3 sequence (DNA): TGCGCCAGCAGCCAAGATTTCGGCTACGAGCAGTACTTC. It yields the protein CASSQDFGYEQYF.

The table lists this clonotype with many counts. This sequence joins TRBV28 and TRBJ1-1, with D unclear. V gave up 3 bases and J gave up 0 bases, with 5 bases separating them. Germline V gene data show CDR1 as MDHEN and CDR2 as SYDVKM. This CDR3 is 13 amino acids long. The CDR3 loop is CASSFRLNTEAFF. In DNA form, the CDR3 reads TGTGCCAGCAGTTTCCGTCTGAACACTGAAGCTTTCTTT. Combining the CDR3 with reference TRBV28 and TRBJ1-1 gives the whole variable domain DVKVTQSSRYLVKRTGEKVFLECVQDMDHENMFWYRQDPGLGLRLIYFSYDVKMKEKGDIPEGYSVSREKKERFSLILESASTNQTSMYLCASSFRLNTEAFFGQGTRLTVV.

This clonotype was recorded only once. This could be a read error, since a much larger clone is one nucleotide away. The CDR3 protein is CASSEIWVGGPSYERYF. The CDR3 coding sequence is TGTGCCAGCAGTGAAATTTGGGTCGGGGGGCCCTCCTACGAGCGGTACTTC. V is TRBV6-1 and J is TRBJ2-7, with a tentative D call TRBD2 (7 bases). This CDR3 has 17 residues. Germline lookup yields CDR1 MNHNS and CDR2 SASEGT.

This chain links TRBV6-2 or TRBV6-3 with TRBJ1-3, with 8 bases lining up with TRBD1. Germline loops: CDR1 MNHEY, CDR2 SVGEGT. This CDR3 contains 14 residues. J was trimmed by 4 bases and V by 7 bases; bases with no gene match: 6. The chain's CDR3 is CASTTTGDGNTIYF. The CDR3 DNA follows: TGTGCCAGCACCACGACAGGGGACGGAAACACCATATATTTT.

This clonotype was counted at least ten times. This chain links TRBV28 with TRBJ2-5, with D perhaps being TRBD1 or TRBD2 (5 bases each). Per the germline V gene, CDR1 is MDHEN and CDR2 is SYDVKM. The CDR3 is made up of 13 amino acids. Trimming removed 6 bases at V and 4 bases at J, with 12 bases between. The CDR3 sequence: CASRTPGTETQYF. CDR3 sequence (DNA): TGTGCCAGCAGGACCCCCGGGACAGAGACCCAGTACTTC.

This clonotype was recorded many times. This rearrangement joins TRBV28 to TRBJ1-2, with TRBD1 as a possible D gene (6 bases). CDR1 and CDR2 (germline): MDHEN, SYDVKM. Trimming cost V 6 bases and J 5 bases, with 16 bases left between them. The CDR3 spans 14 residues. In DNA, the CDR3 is TGTGCCAGCAGACCCAGGGGTTTCTGGTATGGCTACACCTTC. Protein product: CASRPRGFWYGYTF.

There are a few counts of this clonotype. The CDR3 here is CASSQDFEGEQFF. The CDR3 coding sequence is TGCGCCAGCAGCCAAGATTTTGAGGGGGAGCAGTTCTTC. The chain couples TRBV4-3 to TRBJ2-1; the D call may be TRBD1 or TRBD2 (5 bases each). With 0 bases removed from V and 10 bases from J, the gap between germline ends came to 10 bases. The CDR3 has 13 amino acids. The germline V gene has CDR1 LGHNA and CDR2 YSLEER.

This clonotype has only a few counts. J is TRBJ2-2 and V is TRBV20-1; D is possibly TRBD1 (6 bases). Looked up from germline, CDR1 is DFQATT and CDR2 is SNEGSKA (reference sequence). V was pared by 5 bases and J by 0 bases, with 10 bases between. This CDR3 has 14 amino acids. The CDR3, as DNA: TGCAGTGCTCTGACAGGATCGAACACCGGGGAGCTGTTTTTT. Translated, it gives CSALTGSNTGELFF.

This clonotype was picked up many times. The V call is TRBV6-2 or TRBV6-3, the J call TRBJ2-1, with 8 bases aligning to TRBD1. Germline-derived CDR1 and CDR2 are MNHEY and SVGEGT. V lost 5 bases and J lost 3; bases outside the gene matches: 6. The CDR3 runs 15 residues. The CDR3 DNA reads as TGTGCCAGCAGTCCCGGACAGGGAGACTACAATGAGCAGTTCTTC. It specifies CASSPGQGDYNEQFF.

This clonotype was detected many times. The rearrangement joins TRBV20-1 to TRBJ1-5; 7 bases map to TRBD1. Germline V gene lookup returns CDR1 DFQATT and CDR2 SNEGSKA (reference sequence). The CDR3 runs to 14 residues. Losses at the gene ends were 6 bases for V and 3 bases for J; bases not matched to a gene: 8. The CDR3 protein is CSAPPDRSNQPQHF. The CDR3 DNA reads TGCAGTGCCCCACCGGACAGGTCCAATCAGCCCCAGCATTTT.

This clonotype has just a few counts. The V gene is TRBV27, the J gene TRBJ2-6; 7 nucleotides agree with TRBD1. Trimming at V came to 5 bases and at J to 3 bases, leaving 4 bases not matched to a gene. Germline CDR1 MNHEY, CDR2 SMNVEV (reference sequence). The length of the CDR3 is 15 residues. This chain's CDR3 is CASSTTGVGANVLTF. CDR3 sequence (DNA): TGTGCCAGCAGTACAACAGGGGTTGGGGCCAACGTCCTGACTTTC.

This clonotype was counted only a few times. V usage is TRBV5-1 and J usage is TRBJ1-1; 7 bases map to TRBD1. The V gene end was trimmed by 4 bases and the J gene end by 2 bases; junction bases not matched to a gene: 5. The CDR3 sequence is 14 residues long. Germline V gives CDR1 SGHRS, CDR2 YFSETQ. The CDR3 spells CASSQGQINTEAFF. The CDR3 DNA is TGCGCCAGCAGCCAGGGACAGATCAACACTGAAGCTTTCTTT.

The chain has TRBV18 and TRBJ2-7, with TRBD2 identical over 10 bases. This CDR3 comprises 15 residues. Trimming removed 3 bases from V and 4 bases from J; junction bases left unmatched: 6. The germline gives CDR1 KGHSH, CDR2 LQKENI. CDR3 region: CASSPGSGRWYEQYF. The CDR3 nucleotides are TGTGCCAGCTCACCGGGTAGCGGGAGGTGGTACGAGCAGTACTTC.

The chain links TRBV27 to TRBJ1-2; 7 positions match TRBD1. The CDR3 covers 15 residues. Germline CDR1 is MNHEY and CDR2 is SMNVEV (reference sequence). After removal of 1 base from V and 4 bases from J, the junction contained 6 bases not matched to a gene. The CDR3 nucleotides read TGTGCCAGCAGTTTATTGGCAGGGGGTGGCTATGGCTACACCTTC. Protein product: CASSLLAGGGYGYTF.